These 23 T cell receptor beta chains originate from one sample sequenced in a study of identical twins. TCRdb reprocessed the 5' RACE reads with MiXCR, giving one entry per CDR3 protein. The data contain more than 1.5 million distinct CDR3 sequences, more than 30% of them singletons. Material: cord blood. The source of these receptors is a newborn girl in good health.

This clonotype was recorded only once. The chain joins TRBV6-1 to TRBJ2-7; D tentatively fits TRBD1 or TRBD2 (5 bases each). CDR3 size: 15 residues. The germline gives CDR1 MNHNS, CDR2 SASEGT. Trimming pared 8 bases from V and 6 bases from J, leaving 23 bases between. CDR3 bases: TGTGCCAGCGGGGCCGTTACCCCTTCGGCGGGCGAGCAGTACTTC. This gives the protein CASGAVTPSAGEQYF.

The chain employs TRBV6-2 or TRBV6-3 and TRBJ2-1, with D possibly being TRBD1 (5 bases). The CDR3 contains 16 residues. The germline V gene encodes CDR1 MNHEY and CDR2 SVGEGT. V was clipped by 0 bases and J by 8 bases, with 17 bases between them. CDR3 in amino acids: CASSYSSTTGVYEQFF. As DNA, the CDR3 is TGTGCCAGCAGTTACTCGTCTACTACAGGTGTCTATGAGCAGTTCTTC.

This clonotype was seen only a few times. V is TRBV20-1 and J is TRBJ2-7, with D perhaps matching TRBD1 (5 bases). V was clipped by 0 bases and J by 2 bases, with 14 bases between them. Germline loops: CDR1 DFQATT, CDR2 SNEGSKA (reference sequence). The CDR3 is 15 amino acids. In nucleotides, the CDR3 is TGCAGTGCTAGAGATAAGATAGGACATCCCTACGAGCAGTACTTC. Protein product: CSARDKIGHPYEQYF.

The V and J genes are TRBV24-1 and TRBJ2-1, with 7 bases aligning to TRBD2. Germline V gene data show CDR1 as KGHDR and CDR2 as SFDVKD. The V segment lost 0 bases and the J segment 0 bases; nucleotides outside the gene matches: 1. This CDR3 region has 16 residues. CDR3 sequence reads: CATSDLGTTSYNEQFF. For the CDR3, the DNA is TGTGCCACCAGTGATTTGGGGACTACCTCCTACAATGAGCAGTTCTTC.

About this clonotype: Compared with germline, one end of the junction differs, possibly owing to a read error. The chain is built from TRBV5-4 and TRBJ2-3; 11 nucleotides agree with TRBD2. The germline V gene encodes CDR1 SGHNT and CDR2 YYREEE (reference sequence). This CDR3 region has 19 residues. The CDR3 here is CANSLAILGSGRESDTQYF. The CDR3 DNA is TGTGCCAACAGCTTGGCGATTTTAGGTAGCGGGAGGGAGTCAGATACGCAGTATTTT.

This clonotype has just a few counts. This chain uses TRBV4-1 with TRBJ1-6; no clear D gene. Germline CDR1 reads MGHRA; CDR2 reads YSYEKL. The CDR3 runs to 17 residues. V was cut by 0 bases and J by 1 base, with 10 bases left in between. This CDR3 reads CASSQDLRESYNSPLHF. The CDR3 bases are TGCGCCAGCAGCCAAGACTTAAGGGAGTCCTATAATTCACCCCTCCACTTT.

The CDR3 DNA reads as TGCAGTGCTAGAGTTCGACTCTCGCCAGATACGCAGTATTTT. It translates to CSARVRLSPDTQYF. This rearrangement joins TRBV20-1 to TRBJ2-3, with D hard to call. This CDR3 spans 14 amino acids. V shed 1 base and J shed 4 bases, with 12 bases lying between them. Germline V gene sequence: CDR1 DFQATT, CDR2 SNEGSKA (reference sequence).

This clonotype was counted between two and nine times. CDR3 sequence reads: CASSMGTTYEQYF. The CDR3 DNA is TGCGCCAGCAGCATGGGGACAACCTACGAGCAGTACTTC. V and J are TRBV5-1 and TRBJ2-7; D might be TRBD1 (6 bases). Germline lookup yields CDR1 SGHRS and CDR2 YFSETQ. V was shortened by 4 bases and J by 2 bases, with 10 bases between the two germline ends. CDR3 length: 13 residues.

For the CDR3, the DNA is TGTGCCAGCAGCCTCAGATCCCCCGGTACTAGCGCATACAATGAGCAGTACTTC. Protein: CASSLRSPGTSAYNEQYF. This chain uses TRBV9 with TRBJ2-7; 7 bases map to TRBD2. Germline values: CDR1 SGDLS, CDR2 YYNGEE. The ends lost 4 bases at V and 7 bases at J; junction bases unmatched: 23. The CDR3 has 18 amino acids.

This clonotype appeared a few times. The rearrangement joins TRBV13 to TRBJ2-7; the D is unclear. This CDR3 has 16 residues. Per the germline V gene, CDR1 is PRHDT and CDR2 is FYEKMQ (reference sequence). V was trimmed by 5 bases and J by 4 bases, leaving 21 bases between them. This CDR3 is CASSHFAWAERYEQYF. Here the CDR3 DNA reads TGTGCCAGCAGCCACTTTGCTTGGGCGGAGAGGTACGAGCAGTACTTC.

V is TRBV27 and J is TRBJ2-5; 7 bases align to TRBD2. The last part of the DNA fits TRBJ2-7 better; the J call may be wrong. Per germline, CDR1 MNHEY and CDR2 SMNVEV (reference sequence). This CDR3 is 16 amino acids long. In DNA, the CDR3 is TGTGCCAGCAGTTTAGACGGTCCGCGGGGGAACTACGAGCAGTACTTC. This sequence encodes CASSLDGPRGNYEQYF.

The CDR3 DNA reads TGTGCCAGCAGCCCGGGACTAGCGGGGGGGCGTAATGTCTACAATGAGCAGTTCTTC. Its protein is CASSPGLAGGRNVYNEQFF. The rearrangement joins TRBV3-1 to TRBJ2-1, with 16 bases matching TRBD2. With V trimmed by 4 bases and J by 3 bases, 9 bases remained unmatched. The V gene's germline CDR1 is LGHDT and CDR2 YNNKEL (reference sequence). The CDR3 totals 19 residues.

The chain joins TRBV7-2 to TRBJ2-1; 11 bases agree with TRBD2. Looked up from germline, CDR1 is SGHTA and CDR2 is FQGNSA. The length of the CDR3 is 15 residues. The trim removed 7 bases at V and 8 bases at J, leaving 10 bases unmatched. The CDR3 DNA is TGTGCCAGCACCCTATCGACTAGCGGGACGGATGAGCAGTTCTTC. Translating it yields CASTLSTSGTDEQFF. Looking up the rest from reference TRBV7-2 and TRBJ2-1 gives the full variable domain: GAGVSQSPSNKVTEKGKDVELRCDPISGHTALYWYRQSLGQGLEFLIYFQGNSAPDKSGLPSDRFSAERTGGSVSTLTIQRTQQEDSAVYLCASTLSTSGTDEQFFGPGTRLTVL.

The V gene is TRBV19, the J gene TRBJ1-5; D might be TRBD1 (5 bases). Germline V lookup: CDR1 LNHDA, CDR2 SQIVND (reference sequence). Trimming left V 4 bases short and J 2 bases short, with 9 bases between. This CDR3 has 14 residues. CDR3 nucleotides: TGTGCCAGTAGTAATGGGGGGGGCAATCAGCCCCAGCATTTT. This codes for CASSNGGGNQPQHF.

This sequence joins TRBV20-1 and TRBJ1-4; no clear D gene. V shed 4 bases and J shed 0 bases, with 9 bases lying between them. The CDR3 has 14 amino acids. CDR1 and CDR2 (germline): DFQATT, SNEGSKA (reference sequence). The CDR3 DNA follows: TGCAGTGCTACAGACACCGCAACTAATGAAAAACTGTTTTTT. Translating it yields CSATDTATNEKLFF.

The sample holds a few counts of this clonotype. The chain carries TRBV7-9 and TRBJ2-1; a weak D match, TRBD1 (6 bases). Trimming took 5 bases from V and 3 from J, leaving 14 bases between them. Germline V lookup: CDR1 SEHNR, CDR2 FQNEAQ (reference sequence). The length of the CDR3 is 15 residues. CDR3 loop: CASSRLTGRYNEQFF. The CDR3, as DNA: TGTGCCAGCAGCCGACTGACAGGCCGCTACAATGAGCAGTTCTTC.

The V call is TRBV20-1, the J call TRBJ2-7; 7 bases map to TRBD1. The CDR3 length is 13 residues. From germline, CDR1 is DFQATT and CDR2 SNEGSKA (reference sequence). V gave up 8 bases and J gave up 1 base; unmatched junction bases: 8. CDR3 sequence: CSFNRGDSYEQYF. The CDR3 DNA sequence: TGCAGTTTTAACAGGGGCGATTCCTACGAGCAGTACTTC.

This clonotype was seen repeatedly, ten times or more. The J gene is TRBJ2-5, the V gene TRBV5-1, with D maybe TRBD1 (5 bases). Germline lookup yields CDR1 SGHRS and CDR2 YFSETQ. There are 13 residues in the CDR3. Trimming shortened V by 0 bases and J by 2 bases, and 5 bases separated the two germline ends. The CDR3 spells CASSLEGQETQYF. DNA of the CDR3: TGCGCCAGCAGCTTGGAGGGGCAAGAGACCCAGTACTTC.

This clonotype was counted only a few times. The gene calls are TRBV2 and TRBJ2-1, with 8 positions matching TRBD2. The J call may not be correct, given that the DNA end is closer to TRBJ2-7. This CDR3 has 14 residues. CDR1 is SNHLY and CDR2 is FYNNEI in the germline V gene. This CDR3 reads CASSGSGVYNEQYF. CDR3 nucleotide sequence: TGTGCCAGCAGTGGTAGCGGGGTTTACAATGAGCAGTACTTC.

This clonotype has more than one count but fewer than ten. CDR3 region: CASSLLGRDSGANVLTF. CDR3 bases: TGCGCCAGCAGCCTACTAGGGAGGGACTCTGGGGCCAACGTCCTGACTTTC. J is TRBJ2-6 and V is TRBV5-1; 7 positions match TRBD2. The CDR3 sequence is 17 residues long. Germline V gene lookup returns CDR1 SGHRS and CDR2 YFSETQ. J gave up 0 bases and V 4 bases, and 7 bases lay outside the gene matches. The variable domain in full, with the rest retrieved from reference TRBV5-1 and TRBJ2-6, is KAGVTQTPRYLIKTRGQQVTLSCSPISGHRSVSWYQQTPGQGLQFLFEYFSETQRNKGNFPGRFSGRQFSNSRSEMNVSTLELGDSALYLCASSLLGRDSGANVLTFGAGSRLTVL.

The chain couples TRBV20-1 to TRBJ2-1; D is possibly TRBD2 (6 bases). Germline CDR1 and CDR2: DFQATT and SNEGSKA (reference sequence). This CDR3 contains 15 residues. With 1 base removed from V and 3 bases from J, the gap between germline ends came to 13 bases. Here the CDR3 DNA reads TGCAGTGCTAGAGTTTCCACTAGCCTCTACAATGAGCAGTTCTTC. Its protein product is CSARVSTSLYNEQFF.

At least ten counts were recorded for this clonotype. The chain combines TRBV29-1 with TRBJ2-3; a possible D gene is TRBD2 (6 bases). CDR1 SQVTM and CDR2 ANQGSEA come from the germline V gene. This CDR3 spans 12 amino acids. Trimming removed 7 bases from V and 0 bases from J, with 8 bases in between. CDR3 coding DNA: TGCAGCGGCGGGGCGAGCACAGATACGCAGTATTTT. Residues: CSGGASTDTQYF.

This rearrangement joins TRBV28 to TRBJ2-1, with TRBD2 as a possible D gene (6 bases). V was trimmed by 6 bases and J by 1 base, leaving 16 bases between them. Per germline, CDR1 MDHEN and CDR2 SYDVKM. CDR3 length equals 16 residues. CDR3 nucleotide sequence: TGTGCCAGCAGCGGCCGGGGGATGGGGTCCTACAATGAGCAGTTCTTC. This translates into CASSGRGMGSYNEQFF.